One sample yielded the 8 T cell receptor beta chains listed below, sequenced in a study of cytomegalovirus exposure and HLA in healthy donors. Primers for the PCR totalled 60 Vbeta and 13 Jbeta. Some clones are missing from TCRdb's copy, which holds only in-frame ones; the method was immunoSEQ multiplex PCR. Of 85,000 to 90,000 clones in the sample, 85% to 90% were seen once. Sequencing was performed on PBMCs. These receptors were taken from a man aged 18 to 30 in good health and CMV-seronegative.

This clone has just one count. The chain joins TRBV10-3 to TRBJ2-2; no reliable D call. Trimming pared 0 bases from V and 5 bases from J, leaving 10 bases between. The CDR3 sequence is 15 residues long. Germline CDR1 and CDR2: ENHRY and SYGVKD. The CDR3 DNA reads as TGTGCCATCAGTGAGTCGATGACACTTACCGGGGAGCTGTTTTTT. Residues: CAISESMTLTGELFF.

V and J are TRBV2 and TRBJ2-7; 9 positions match TRBD2. CDR1 SNHLY and CDR2 FYNNEI come from the germline V gene. V lost 7 bases and J lost 3; bases outside the gene matches: 10. This CDR3 has 15 amino acids. The CDR3 is CASNLGLASDYEQYF. CDR3 nucleotides: TGTGCCAGCAACCTAGGACTAGCGAGTGACTACGAGCAGTACTTC.

The chain recombines TRBV5-4 with TRBJ1-1; no definite D call. The CDR3 sequence is 17 residues long. The V gene's germline CDR1 is SGHNT and CDR2 YYREEE (reference sequence). Trimming removed 4 bases from V and 3 bases from J, with 22 bases in between. In nucleotides, the CDR3 is TGTGCCAGCAGCATTTCCAGGAAATGGCAAAAGGACACTGAAGCTTTCTTT. It is translated as CASSISRKWQKDTEAFF.

The chain links TRBV7-2 to TRBJ2-3; tentatively, D is TRBD2 (5 bases). This CDR3 is built from 16 residues. CDR1 and CDR2 from the germline V gene are SGHTA and FQGNSA. V lost 6 bases and J 0 bases, leaving 16 bases between the germline ends. The CDR3 loop is CASSPGERESTDTQYF. CDR3 bases: TGTGCCAGCAGTCCCGGTGAGAGGGAAAGCACAGATACGCAGTATTTT.

The rearrangement joins TRBV28 to TRBJ2-1, with a tentative D call TRBD2 (6 bases). Trimming pared 3 bases from V and 7 bases from J, leaving 16 bases between. CDR1 MDHEN and CDR2 SYDVKM come from the germline V gene. The CDR3 runs to 15 residues. CDR3 in DNA: TGTGCCAGCAGTTTGGACTACGCGGGGTGGAATGAGCAGTTCTTC. Encoded protein: CASSLDYAGWNEQFF.

The gene calls are TRBV18 and TRBJ1-1; D may be TRBD1 (5 bases). Between the trimmed V and J ends, which lost 5 bases and 5 bases, there was a span of 9 bases. Germline V lookup: CDR1 KGHSH, CDR2 LQKENI. CDR3 length equals 12 residues. The DNA of the CDR3 is TGTGCCAGCTCAGCGACAGTGACTGAAGCTTTCTTT. Amino acids: CASSATVTEAFF.

The chain recombines TRBV5-4 with TRBJ2-5; 16 bases map to TRBD2. The V gene end was trimmed by 3 bases and the J gene end by 4 bases; junction bases not matched to a gene: 3. The germline gives CDR1 SGHNT, CDR2 YYREEE (reference sequence). This CDR3 is 16 amino acids long. CDR3 sequence reads: CASSWGTSGRGETQYF. CDR3 coding DNA: TGTGCCAGCAGCTGGGGGACTAGCGGGAGGGGAGAGACCCAGTACTTC.

The gene calls are TRBV6-5 and TRBJ2-1; D gene ambiguous. Germline lookup yields CDR1 MNHEY and CDR2 SVGAGI. Trimming pared 7 bases from V and 8 bases from J, leaving 9 bases between. This CDR3 region has 11 residues. The CDR3 DNA follows: TGTGCCAGCACGAGAGGCCATGAGCAGTTCTTC. Translation gives CASTRGHEQFF.